This T cell receptor beta chain was recovered during a study of glioma-infiltrating T cells (dated by TCRdb to 2016 to 2018). Looking at the study overall: Glioma tissue, non-neoplastic brain tissue and matched peripheral blood mononuclear cells were used as sources from which TCR alpha- and beta-chain repertoires were sequenced. To measure how far tissue and blood T-cell populations diverged, each tissue-infiltrating repertoire was compared against the peripheral blood repertoire of the same patient. Three low-grade glioma patients, several primary glioblastoma patients, and three non-glioma patients who contributed non-neoplastic brain tissue made up the paired cohort.

The table lists this clonotype with a few counts. Its antigen specificity is not known. The sample holds no much larger clone one base away, and base qualities are not on file. The iRepertoire nested amplicon-rescue multiplex PCR (arm-PCR) platform was used to amplify TCR alpha and beta CDR3 regions from RNA. The input for one-step reverse transcription and amplification was roughly 85-400 ng of tissue mRNA or PBMC total RNA. After bead purification, a secondary multiplex PCR added Illumina adapters, and libraries were gel-purified between 200 and 400 bp. Internal 6-nucleotide barcodes were carried by the libraries and were used for demultiplexing. The libraries were sequenced on an Illumina MiSeq using 2x220 or 2x250 nucleotide paired-end reads. On the study's bioinformatics: FLASH 1.2.11 was used to merge paired reads, and BWA-MEM then aligned the reads to the GRCh37 human genome before TRA and TRB reads were extracted. An IMGT-derived reference of cassette sequences and CDR3 motifs, with pseudogenes included, was used for V and J assignment. Reads were translated in three frames, and productive CDR3s were defined by a C…FGXG motif without stop codons. Clonotypes were defined as unique combinations of V-J cassette pair and CDR3 amino acid sequence. Reads were filtered by Hamming distance, with the threshold set by the sequence error rate of each sample in mapped regions. In-frame beta chains were kept once TCRdb had trimmed the public reads at Q25 with fastp and called clones with MiXCR. Every distinct CDR3 protein forms one entry, paired with its most common genes and DNA. TCRdb, not the original authors, processed these V and J calls. Within this sample are over 130,000 distinct CDR3 sequences, with about two fifths of them counted one time only. Roughly 20% of the sample goes to the ten largest clones.

From cysteine to phenylalanine, the CDR3 is 13 amino acids long. Only the CDR3 DNA is retained, 39 bases long and in frame from the first base. V and J are truncated by 5 bases and 2 bases respectively, leaving an intervening sequence of 7 bases. CDR1 and CDR2, per the germline V gene, are ENHRY and SYGVKD. Study-level results and caveats: Very few CDR3 sequences were found to be shared between tissue and blood, and this scarcity was attributed to high CDR3 diversity and limited sampling. VJ-independent divergence between tissue and blood was below expectation in non-neoplastic patients but above expectation in all gliomas, especially low-grade gliomas. Small numbers underpinned the group comparisons: eight or nine glioblastoma patients, three low-grade glioma patients and three non-neoplastic patients.

This clonotype was obtained from a human donor with low-grade glioma or glioblastoma, undergoing nonglioma brain surgery, or in good health (not recorded which). Sequencing input: glioma tissue, nonneoplastic brain tissue, or PBMCs (not recorded which). Rearrangement joined TRBV10-3 to TRBJ1-5, with no D gene named confidently. CDR3 protein: CAISKEGNQPQHF. The DNA reads as follows: TGTGCCATCAGTAAAGAGGGCAATCAGCCCCAGCATTTT.